These 13 T cell receptor beta chains were all obtained from the same sample, sequenced in a study of cytomegalovirus exposure and HLA in healthy donors. PCR was performed using 60 Vbeta and 13 Jbeta primers. Assay used: immunoSEQ multiplex PCR; TCRdb lists only in-frame clones, some missing. The sample comprises about 150,000 clones, roughly 88% of which are singletons, and over 1.5% rests with the top ten. Sequencing input: PBMCs. These receptors were obtained from a woman younger than 35 in good health and CMV-seronegative.

The chain couples TRBV5-1 to TRBJ2-2; tentative D call: TRBD1 (6 bases). Trimming removed 0 bases from V and 7 bases from J, with 10 bases in between. Germline assignment: CDR1 SGHRS and CDR2 YFSETQ. The CDR3 runs to 14 residues. The CDR3 spells CASSLDRVVGELFF. CDR3 DNA: TGCGCCAGCAGCTTGGACAGGGTTGTCGGGGAGCTGTTTTTT.

The V call is TRBV6-1, the J call TRBJ1-2; TRBD1 might be the D (5 bases). CDR3 length: 13 residues. Germline CDR1 is MNHNS and CDR2 is SASEGT. Trimming took 6 bases from V and 7 from J, leaving 15 bases between them. The CDR3 is CASRVQGTLGYTF. The CDR3 nucleotides read TGTGCCAGCAGGGTCCAGGGTACCCTTGGCTACACCTTC.

This clone was seen only a few times. The CDR3 spells CASSSTTGGGNTIYF. The CDR3 DNA follows: TGCGCCAGCAGCTCGACCACAGGGGGTGGAAACACCATATATTTT. This chain uses TRBV5-1 with TRBJ1-3, with 8 bases lining up with TRBD1. Germline CDR1 and CDR2: SGHRS and YFSETQ. With 3 bases clipped from V and 3 bases from J, the junction kept 5 bases outside the gene matches. CDR3 length: 15 residues.

This rearrangement joins TRBV28 to TRBJ2-4; 7 nucleotides match TRBD1. The germline V gene has CDR1 MDHEN and CDR2 SYDVKM. J was trimmed by 0 bases and V by 6 bases; bases with no gene match: 5. This CDR3 contains 15 residues. This chain's CDR3 is CASRGTGVAKNIQYF. CDR3 nucleotide sequence: TGTGCCAGCAGGGGAACAGGGGTAGCCAAAAACATTCAGTACTTC.

The rearrangement joins TRBV11-2 to TRBJ2-1; TRBD2 matches at 7 bases. This CDR3 has 17 amino acids. Per the germline V gene, CDR1 is SGHAT and CDR2 is FQNNGV. V was clipped by 0 bases and J by 4 bases; unmatched bases: 9. CDR3 bases: TGTGCCAGCAGCTTAGACGGGCGCGGGGGACCTTACAATGAGCAGTTCTTC. Its translation is CASSLDGRGGPYNEQFF.

The chain joins TRBV2 to TRBJ1-2, with D possibly TRBD1 on 5 matching bases. V dropped 1 base and J dropped 6 bases, with 15 bases sitting between them. This CDR3 has 15 residues. Germline lookup yields CDR1 SNHLY and CDR2 FYNNEI. In DNA, the CDR3 is TGTGCCAGCAGTGAAGTCCAGGGTAATAGGAATGGCTACACCTTC. This sequence encodes CASSEVQGNRNGYTF.

The chain couples TRBV2 to TRBJ2-3, with D possibly matching TRBD2 (5 bases). V was shortened by 4 bases and J by 2 bases, with 13 bases between the two germline ends. The CDR3 is 15 amino acids. Germline CDR1 and CDR2: SNHLY and FYNNEI. CDR3 in amino acids: CASSADGKFTDTQYF. In DNA, the CDR3 is TGTGCCAGCAGTGCGGACGGGAAGTTCACAGATACGCAGTATTTT.

This clone was recorded once. The chain joins TRBV7-3 to TRBJ2-3; the D gene is possibly TRBD1 (6 bases). There are 15 residues in the CDR3. V was pared by 5 bases and J by 5 bases, with 17 bases between. Germline assignment: CDR1 SGHTA and CDR2 FQGTGA. The CDR3 DNA follows: TGTGCCAGCAGCCTCGGGACATATGGCGGAGATACGCAGTATTTT. This codes for CASSLGTYGGDTQYF. Combining the CDR3 with reference TRBV7-3 and TRBJ2-3 gives the whole variable domain GAGVSQTPSNKVTEKGKYVELRCDPISGHTALYWYRQSLGQGPEFLIYFQGTGAADDSGLPNDRFFAVRPEGSVSTLKIQRTERGDSAVYLCASSLGTYGGDTQYFGPGTRLTVL.

The chain carries TRBV5-4 and TRBJ2-3; 8 bases align to TRBD2. CDR1 is SGHNT, CDR2 YYREEE, per germline (reference sequence). The length of the CDR3 is 14 residues. The V segment lost 4 bases and the J segment 7 bases; nucleotides outside the gene matches: 8. This CDR3 is CASSEGGGLYTQYF. The CDR3 DNA reads TGTGCCAGCAGCGAGGGCGGGGGGTTATATACGCAGTATTTT.

CDR3 in DNA: TGTGCCAGTAGTATACTTATTCAGGGAGGCAATGAGCAGTTCTTC. This sequence encodes CASSILIQGGNEQFF. The V gene is TRBV19, the J gene TRBJ2-1, with a weak D call TRBD2 (6 bases). V was shortened by 2 bases and J by 6 bases, with 14 bases between the two germline ends. This CDR3 is built from 15 residues. In germline, CDR1 is LNHDA, CDR2 SQIVND (reference sequence).

The V and J genes are TRBV2 and TRBJ2-7; TRBD2 might be the D (5 bases). The CDR3 contains 13 residues. The germline V and J ends were trimmed by 8 bases and 3 bases, with 14 bases remaining between them. Germline V gene data show CDR1 as SNHLY and CDR2 as FYNNEI. The CDR3 protein is CASEGSQRYEQYF. The CDR3 bases are TGTGCCAGCGAGGGTTCGCAGCGCTACGAGCAGTACTTC.

This clone was counted a few times. The V gene is TRBV9, the J gene TRBJ2-1; D perhaps matches TRBD1 (6 bases). Germline-derived CDR1 and CDR2 are SGDLS and YYNGEE. The V gene lost 7 bases and the J gene lost 6 bases, with 14 bases spanning the gap. The CDR3 sequence is 13 residues long. CDR3 sequence: CASGRGGANEQFF. Here the CDR3 DNA reads TGTGCCAGCGGTCGAGGGGGTGCCAATGAGCAGTTCTTC.

The chain is built from TRBV18 and TRBJ1-6; TRBD1 agrees at 9 bases. Looked up from germline, CDR1 is KGHSH and CDR2 is LQKENI. The CDR3 spans 15 residues. V shed 4 bases, J shed 5 bases, and the junction held 3 bases outside the gene matches. The DNA of the CDR3 is TGTGCCAGCTCACAACAGGGGGCGGATAATTCACCCCTCCACTTT. Its translation is CASSQQGADNSPLHF.